The entry below describes one TCR beta chain. Antigen specificity is unknown. This sample is drawn from a study of siplizumab effects on memory and regulatory T cells. Whole-study findings and limits: The study found that siplizumab significantly reduced alloreactive sequences traceable to unstimulated CD4+ memory cells. Unstimulated naive T cells seemed to show more diversity than memory cells did, and they also seemed to be among the major contributors to the alloresponse. Treg origin accounted for an average of nearly 70% of mappable alloreactive CD4+ clones with siplizumab and roughly 25% in controls. Naive-or-memory phenotypes were unassignable for roughly 75-95% of proliferating CD4+ or CD8+ clones.

Profiled with immunoSEQ multiplex PCR; TCRdb holds only in-frame clones, not every one. The sample consists of approximately 94,000 clones, 93% of them appearing once. There are 15 residues in the CDR3. Germline CDR1 and CDR2: MNHEY and SMNVEV (reference sequence). The trim removed 0 bases at V and 3 bases at J, leaving 3 bases unmatched. This receptor was obtained from a human donor in good health. The sequenced material came from CD8+ T cells sorted from blood. The V and J genes are TRBV27 and TRBJ1-1, with TRBD1 matching over 8 bases. The CDR3 is CASSLSTGVHTEAFF. CDR3 bases: TGTGCCAGCAGTTTATCGACAGGGGTACACACTGAAGCTTTCTTT.